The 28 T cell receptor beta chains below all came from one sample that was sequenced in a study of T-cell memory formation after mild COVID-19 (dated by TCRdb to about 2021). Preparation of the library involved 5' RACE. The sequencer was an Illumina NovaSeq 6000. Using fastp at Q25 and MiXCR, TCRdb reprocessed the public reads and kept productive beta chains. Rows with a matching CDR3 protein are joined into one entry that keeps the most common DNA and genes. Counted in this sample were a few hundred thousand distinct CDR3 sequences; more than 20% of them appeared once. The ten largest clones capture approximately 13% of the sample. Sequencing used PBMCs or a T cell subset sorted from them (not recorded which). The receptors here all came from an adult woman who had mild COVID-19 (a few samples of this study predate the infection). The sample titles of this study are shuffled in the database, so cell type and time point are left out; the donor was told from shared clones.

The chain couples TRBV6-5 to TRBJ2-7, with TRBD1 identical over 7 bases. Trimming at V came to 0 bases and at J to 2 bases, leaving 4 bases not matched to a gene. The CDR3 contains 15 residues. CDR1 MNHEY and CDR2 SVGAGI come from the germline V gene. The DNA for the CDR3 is TGTGCCAGCAGTTACTCAGGCCAGGGGGCCTACGAGCAGTACTTC. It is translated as CASSYSGQGAYEQYF.

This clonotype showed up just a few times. CDR3 nucleotide sequence: TGCAGCGTTCCTACAGGGGTCTATGGCTACACCTTC. This translates into CSVPTGVYGYTF. This chain joins TRBV29-1 and TRBJ1-2; 7 nucleotides agree with TRBD1. Germline V gene data show CDR1 as SQVTM and CDR2 as ANQGSEA. This CDR3 contains 12 residues. V was clipped by 5 bases and J by 4 bases; unmatched bases: 4.

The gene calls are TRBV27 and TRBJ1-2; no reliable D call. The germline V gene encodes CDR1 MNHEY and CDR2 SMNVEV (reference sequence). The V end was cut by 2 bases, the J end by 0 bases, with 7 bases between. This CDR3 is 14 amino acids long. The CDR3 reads CASSLKGPNYGYTF. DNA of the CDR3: TGTGCCAGCAGTTTAAAAGGCCCTAACTATGGCTACACCTTC.

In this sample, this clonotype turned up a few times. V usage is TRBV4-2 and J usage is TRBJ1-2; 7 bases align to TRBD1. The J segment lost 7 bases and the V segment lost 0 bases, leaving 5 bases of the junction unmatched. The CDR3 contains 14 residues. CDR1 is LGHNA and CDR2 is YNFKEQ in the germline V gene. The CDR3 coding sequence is TGTGCCAGCAGCCAAGAAGAGAGGGGGCTTGGCTACACCTTC. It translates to CASSQEERGLGYTF.

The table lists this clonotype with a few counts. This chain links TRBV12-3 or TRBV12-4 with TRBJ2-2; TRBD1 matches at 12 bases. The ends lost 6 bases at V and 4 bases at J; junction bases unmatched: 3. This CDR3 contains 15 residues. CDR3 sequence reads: CASRGQGAITGELFF. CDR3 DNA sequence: TGTGCCAGCAGGGGACAGGGGGCGATCACCGGGGAGCTGTTTTTT.

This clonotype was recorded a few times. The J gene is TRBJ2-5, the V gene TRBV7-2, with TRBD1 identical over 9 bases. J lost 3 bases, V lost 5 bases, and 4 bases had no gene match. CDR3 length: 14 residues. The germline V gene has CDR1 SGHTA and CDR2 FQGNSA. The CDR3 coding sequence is TGTGCCAGCAGCCGTGGGACAGGGAAAGAGACCCAGTACTTC. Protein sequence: CASSRGTGKETQYF.

Written as DNA, the CDR3 is TGTGCCAGCAGCCAAGATCGAAGAAGGCTTGAGCAGTTCTTC. Its protein is CASSQDRRRLEQFF. This chain links TRBV14 with TRBJ2-1; D unclear. The length of the CDR3 is 14 residues. V lost 0 bases and J 9 bases, leaving 12 bases between the germline ends. From germline, CDR1 is SGHDN and CDR2 FVKESK.

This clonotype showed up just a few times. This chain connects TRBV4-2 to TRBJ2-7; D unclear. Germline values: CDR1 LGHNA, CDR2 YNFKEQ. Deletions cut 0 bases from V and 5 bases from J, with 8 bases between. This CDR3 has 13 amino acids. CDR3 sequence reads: CASSQDHGNEQYF. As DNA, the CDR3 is TGTGCCAGCAGCCAAGATCATGGGAACGAGCAGTACTTC.

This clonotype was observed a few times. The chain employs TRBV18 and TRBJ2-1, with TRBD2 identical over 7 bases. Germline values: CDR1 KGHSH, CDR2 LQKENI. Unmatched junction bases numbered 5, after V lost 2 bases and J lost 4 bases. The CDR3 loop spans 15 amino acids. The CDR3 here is CASSPMRGKYNEQFF. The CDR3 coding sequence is TGTGCCAGCTCACCAATGCGGGGGAAGTACAATGAGCAGTTCTTC.

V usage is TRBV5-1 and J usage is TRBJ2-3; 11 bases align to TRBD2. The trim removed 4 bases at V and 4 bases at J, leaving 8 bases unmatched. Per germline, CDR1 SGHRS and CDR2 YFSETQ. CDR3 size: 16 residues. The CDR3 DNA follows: TGCGCCAGCAGCAGGACTAGCGGGTCACCCCCAGATACGCAGTATTTT. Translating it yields CASSRTSGSPPDTQYF. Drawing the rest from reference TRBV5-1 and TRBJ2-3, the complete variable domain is KAGVTQTPRYLIKTRGQQVTLSCSPISGHRSVSWYQQTPGQGLQFLFEYFSETQRNKGNFPGRFSGRQFSNSRSEMNVSTLELGDSALYLCASSRTSGSPPDTQYFGPGTRLTVL.

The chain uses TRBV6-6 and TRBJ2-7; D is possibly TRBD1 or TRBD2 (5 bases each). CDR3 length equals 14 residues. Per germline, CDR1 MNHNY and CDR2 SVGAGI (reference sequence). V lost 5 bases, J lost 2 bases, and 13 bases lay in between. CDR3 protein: CASSPTRDAYEQYF. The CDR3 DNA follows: TGTGCCAGCAGTCCAACCCGGGACGCCTACGAGCAGTACTTC.

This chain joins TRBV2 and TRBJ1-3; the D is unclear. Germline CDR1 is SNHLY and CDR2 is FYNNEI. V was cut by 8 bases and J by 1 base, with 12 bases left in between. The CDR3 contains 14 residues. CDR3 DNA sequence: TGTGCCAGCGGCTCAACTGGGTCTGGAAACACCATATATTTT. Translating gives CASGSTGSGNTIYF.

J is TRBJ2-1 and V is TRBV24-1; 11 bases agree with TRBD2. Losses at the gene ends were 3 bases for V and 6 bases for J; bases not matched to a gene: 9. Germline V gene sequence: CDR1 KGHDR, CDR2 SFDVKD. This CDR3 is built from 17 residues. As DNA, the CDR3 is TGTGCCACCAGTGATCCCCCAGTAGCGGGGGGGTTCAATGAGCAGTTCTTC. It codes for CATSDPPVAGGFNEQFF.

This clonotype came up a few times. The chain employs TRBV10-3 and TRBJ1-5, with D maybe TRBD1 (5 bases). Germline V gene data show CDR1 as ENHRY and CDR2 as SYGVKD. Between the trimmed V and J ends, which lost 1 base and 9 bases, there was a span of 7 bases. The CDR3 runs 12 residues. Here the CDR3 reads CAISEYQGPQHF. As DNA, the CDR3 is TGTGCCATCAGTGAGTACCAGGGGCCCCAGCATTTT.

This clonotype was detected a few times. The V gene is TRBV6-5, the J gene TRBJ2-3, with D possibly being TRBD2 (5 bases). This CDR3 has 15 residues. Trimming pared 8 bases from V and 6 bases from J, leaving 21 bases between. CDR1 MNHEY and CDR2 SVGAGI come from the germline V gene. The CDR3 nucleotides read TGTGCCAGCCGTTGGCTAGCTGGAGCAACGGATACGCAGTATTTT. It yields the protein CASRWLAGATDTQYF.

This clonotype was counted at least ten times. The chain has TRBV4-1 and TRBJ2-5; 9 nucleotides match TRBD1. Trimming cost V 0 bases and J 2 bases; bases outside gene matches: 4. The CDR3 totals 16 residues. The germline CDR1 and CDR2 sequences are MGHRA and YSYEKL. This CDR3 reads CASSQEQTGGQETQYF. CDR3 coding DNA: TGCGCCAGCAGCCAAGAACAGACAGGGGGTCAAGAGACCCAGTACTTC.

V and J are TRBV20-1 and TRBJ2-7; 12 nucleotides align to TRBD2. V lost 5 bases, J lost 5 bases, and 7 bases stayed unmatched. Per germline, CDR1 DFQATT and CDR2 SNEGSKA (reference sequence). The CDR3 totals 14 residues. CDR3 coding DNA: TGCAGTGCTTGGCTAGCGGGAGGGGGGAACGAGCAGTACTTC. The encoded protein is CSAWLAGGGNEQYF.

The CDR3 sequence: CASSVDLASEQYF. The CDR3 bases are TGTGCCAGCAGTGTCGACTTAGCGTCCGAGCAGTACTTC. The chain has TRBV2 and TRBJ2-7; D possibly corresponds to TRBD2 (5 bases). CDR3 length: 13 amino acids. V was shortened by 4 bases and J by 6 bases, with 13 bases between the two germline ends. CDR1 is SNHLY and CDR2 is FYNNEI in the germline V gene.

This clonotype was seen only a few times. CDR3 sequence reads: CASSHQGWDTQYF. CDR3 in DNA: TGTGCCAGCAGTCACCAGGGTTGGGATACGCAGTATTTT. This chain links TRBV27 with TRBJ2-3; maybe TRBD1 (5 bases). V shed 5 bases and J shed 6 bases, with 12 bases lying between them. From germline, CDR1 is MNHEY and CDR2 SMNVEV (reference sequence). This CDR3 region has 13 residues.

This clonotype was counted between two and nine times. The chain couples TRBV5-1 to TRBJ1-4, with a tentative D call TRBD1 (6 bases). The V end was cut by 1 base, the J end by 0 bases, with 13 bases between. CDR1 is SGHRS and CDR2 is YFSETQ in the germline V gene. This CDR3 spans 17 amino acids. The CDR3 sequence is CASSLPDRLATNEKLFF. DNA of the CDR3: TGCGCCAGCAGCTTGCCGGACAGACTAGCAACTAATGAAAAACTGTTTTTT.

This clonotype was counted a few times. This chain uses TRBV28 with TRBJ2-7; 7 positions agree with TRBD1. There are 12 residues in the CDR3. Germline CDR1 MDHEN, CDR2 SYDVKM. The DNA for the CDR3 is TGTGGACCCCGACAGGGCACCTACGAGCAGTACTTC. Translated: CGPRQGTYEQYF.

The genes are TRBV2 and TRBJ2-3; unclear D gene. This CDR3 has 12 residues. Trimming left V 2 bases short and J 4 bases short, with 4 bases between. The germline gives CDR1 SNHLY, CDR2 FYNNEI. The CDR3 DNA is TGTGCCAGCAGTGAATCCCCAGATACGCAGTATTTT. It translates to CASSESPDTQYF.

In nucleotides, the CDR3 is TGTGCCAGCACCCTCCTGGGGGGGCTTAGTGAGCAGTTCTTC. The encoded protein is CASTLLGGLSEQFF. The chain joins TRBV12-3 or TRBV12-4 to TRBJ2-1; D perhaps matches TRBD2 (7 bases). V lost 7 bases and J 9 bases, leaving 19 bases between the germline ends. This CDR3 spans 14 amino acids.

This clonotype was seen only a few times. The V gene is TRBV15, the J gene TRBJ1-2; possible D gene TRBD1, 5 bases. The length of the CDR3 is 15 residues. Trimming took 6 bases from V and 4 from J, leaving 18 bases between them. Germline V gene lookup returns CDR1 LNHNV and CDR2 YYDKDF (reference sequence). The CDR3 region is CATSGPDMGFYGYTF. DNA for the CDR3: TGTGCCACCAGTGGCCCGGACATGGGATTCTATGGCTACACCTTC.

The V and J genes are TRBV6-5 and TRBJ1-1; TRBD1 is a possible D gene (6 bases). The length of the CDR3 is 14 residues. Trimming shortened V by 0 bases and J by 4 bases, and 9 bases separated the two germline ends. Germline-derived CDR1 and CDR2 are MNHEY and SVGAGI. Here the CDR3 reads CASSYSARGTEAFF. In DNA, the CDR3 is TGTGCCAGCAGTTACTCGGCCAGGGGCACTGAAGCTTTCTTT.

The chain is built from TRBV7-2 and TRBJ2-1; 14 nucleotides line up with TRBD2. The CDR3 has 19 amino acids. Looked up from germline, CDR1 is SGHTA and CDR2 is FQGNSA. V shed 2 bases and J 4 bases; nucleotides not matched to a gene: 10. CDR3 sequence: CASSLRGLAGVGLYNEQFF. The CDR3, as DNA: TGTGCCAGCAGCTTAAGGGGACTAGCGGGGGTAGGGTTATACAATGAGCAGTTCTTC.

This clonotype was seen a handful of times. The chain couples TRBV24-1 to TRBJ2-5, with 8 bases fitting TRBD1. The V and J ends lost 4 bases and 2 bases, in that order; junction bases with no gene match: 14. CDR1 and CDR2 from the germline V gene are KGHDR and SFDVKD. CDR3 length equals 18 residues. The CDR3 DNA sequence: TGTGCCACCAGTGACCCCAGCGCTGCGGACAGGGAGCAAGAGACCCAGTACTTC. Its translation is CATSDPSAADREQETQYF.

Written as DNA, the CDR3 is TGTGCCAGCAGCCCCGGGACAGGGTCCGAGCAGTACTTC. This codes for CASSPGTGSEQYF. The chain uses TRBV7-3 and TRBJ2-7; TRBD1 aligns across 9 bases. In germline, CDR1 is SGHTA, CDR2 FQGTGA. Germline trimming cut 5 bases from V and 6 bases from J; bases unmatched to any gene: 5. This CDR3 has 13 amino acids.